This T cell receptor (beta chain) comes out of a study of human T cells and chemical hapten exposure. Overall study results and limits: TCRs above 1 in 1000 frequency stayed constant with DPC sensitization.

This clonotype was counted ten times or more. As yet, its antigen is unknown. The time point here: pre-sensitization, week 0. The treatment denotes: therapeutic diphenylcyclopropenone sensitization with weekly scalp DPC. Total RNA extraction was carried out from unfractionated whole blood. A single record per CDR3 protein comes from TCRdb applying MiXCR to the RACE reads. Of roughly 110,000 distinct CDR3 sequences listed, less than 15% are singletons. Between the trimmed V and J ends, which lost 6 bases and 4 bases, there was a span of 10 bases. The CDR3 has 14 amino acids. The sequence came from a woman between 45 and 65 years old with alopecia areata. Some clones in this sample may be carry-over from other donors' samples. The chain is built from TRBV12-3 or TRBV12-4 and TRBJ1-6; D remains unclear. Source: whole blood, taken in connection with sensitization to the hapten diphenylcyclopropenone (DPC). CDR3 DNA: TGTGCCAGCAGAGAGGGCCAGTATAATTCACCCCTCCACTTT. It codes for CASREGQYNSPLHF.